Each of the 13 T cell receptor beta chains below was sequenced from the same sample in a study of graft-versus-host responses after intestinal transplantation. These TCRs' antigens remain unknown. Libraries were prepared by immunoSEQ multiplex PCR; TCRdb keeps only in-frame clonotypes and omits some of them. This sample has under 140,000 clones, with over 85% found just once. The sequences come from unstimulated CD8+ T cells sorted from spleen or lymph node cells, collected before intestinal transplant. The receptors were sampled from a human donor who received an intestinal transplant.

Only one count was recorded for this clone. This sequence joins TRBV27 and TRBJ2-7, with D possibly TRBD2 on 5 matching bases. The CDR3 contains 15 residues. V was shortened by 5 bases and J by 1 base, with 15 bases between the two germline ends. In germline, CDR1 is MNHEY, CDR2 SMNVEV (reference sequence). DNA for the CDR3: TGTGCCAGCAGTCCCGTGGGGAGCGGATCCTACGAGCAGTACTTC. It translates to CASSPVGSGSYEQYF.

The chain combines TRBV9 with TRBJ2-1; D is perhaps TRBD2 (6 bases). The CDR3 sequence is 14 residues long. Trimming cost V 1 base and J 2 bases, with 7 bases left between them. The germline V gene encodes CDR1 SGDLS and CDR2 YYNGEE. Here the CDR3 reads CASSVRGTYNEQFF. CDR3 nucleotides: TGTGCCAGCAGCGTACGGGGGACCTACAATGAGCAGTTCTTC.

The chain is built from TRBV7-2 and TRBJ2-7; 8 nucleotides align to TRBD2. Germline V gene data show CDR1 as SGHTA and CDR2 as FQGNSA. V dropped 1 base and J dropped 1; count of bases not matched to a gene: 3. This CDR3 spans 15 amino acids. The CDR3 is CASSLGGTRSYEQYF. CDR3 DNA: TGTGCCAGCAGCTTAGGGGGGACTAGATCCTACGAGCAGTACTTC. The full variable domain, completed using reference TRBV7-2 and TRBJ2-7, is GAGVSQSPSNKVTEKGKDVELRCDPISGHTALYWYRQSLGQGLEFLIYFQGNSAPDKSGLPSDRFSAERTGGSVSTLTIQRTQQEDSAVYLCASSLGGTRSYEQYFGPGTRLTVT.

This clone appeared a single time. The rearrangement uses TRBV28 and TRBJ2-5; D may correspond to TRBD1 or TRBD2 (6 bases each). The CDR3 extends over 11 amino acids. V lost 5 bases to trimming and J lost 11 bases, with 12 bases between them. The germline V gene has CDR1 MDHEN and CDR2 SYDVKM. The CDR3 is CASSPRGEQYF. For the CDR3, the DNA is TGTGCCAGCAGTCCAAGGGGGGAGCAGTACTTC. Looking up the rest from reference TRBV28 and TRBJ2-5 gives the full variable domain: DVKVTQSSRYLVKRTGEKVFLECVQDMDHENMFWYRQDPGLGLRLIYFSYDVKMKEKGDIPEGYSVSREKKERFSLILESASTNQTSMYLCASSPRGEQYFGPGTRLLVL.

The chain joins TRBV28 to TRBJ2-5; tentatively, D is TRBD1 (6 bases). The CDR3 totals 15 residues. The V gene lost 7 bases and the J gene lost 3 bases, with 18 bases spanning the gap. CDR1 is MDHEN, CDR2 SYDVKM, per germline. The chain's CDR3 is CASTLGQTNEETQYF. The CDR3 nucleotides are TGTGCCAGCACCCTAGGACAGACTAACGAAGAGACCCAGTACTTC.

The chain employs TRBV7-3 and TRBJ2-1, with 15 bases aligning to TRBD2. V shed 4 bases, J shed 8 bases, and the junction held 12 bases outside the gene matches. Germline CDR1 SGHTA, CDR2 FQGTGA. CDR3 length: 18 residues. The CDR3 reads CASSSLGLAGGTVDEQFF. The CDR3 nucleotides read TGTGCCAGCAGCTCCCTAGGACTAGCGGGAGGGACAGTCGATGAGCAGTTCTTC.

The chain carries TRBV28 and TRBJ2-2, with D uncertain. The CDR3 contains 11 residues. Trimming took 3 bases from V and 8 from J, leaving 4 bases between them. Germline CDR1 and CDR2: MDHEN and SYDVKM. The CDR3 loop is CASSFRGELFF. CDR3 DNA: TGTGCCAGCAGTTTCCGTGGGGAGCTGTTTTTT.

Turning to this clone: Other DNA sequences in the sample encode the same CDR3. The genes are TRBV11-2 and TRBJ2-7; D unresolved. This CDR3 comprises 12 residues. The V end lost 1 base, the J end lost 7 bases, and 8 bases lay between the germline ends. CDR1 is SGHAT and CDR2 is FQNNGV in the germline V gene. The CDR3 bases are TGTGCCAGCAGCTTAGGAGTTCGGGAGCAGTACTTC. It codes for CASSLGVREQYF.

This clone was recorded once. The chain uses TRBV6-6 and TRBJ2-2, with unresolved D. The CDR3 covers 12 residues. The germline gives CDR1 MNHNY, CDR2 SVGAGI (reference sequence). The V and J ends lost 10 bases and 6 bases respectively, with 12 bases between them. The CDR3 spells CAITAPAGELFF. The CDR3 nucleotides read TGTGCCATCACCGCCCCGGCCGGGGAGCTGTTTTTT.

This CDR3 is CASSLTGDGNQPQHF. In DNA form, the CDR3 reads TGCGCCAGCAGCTTAACAGGGGACGGCAATCAGCCCCAGCATTTT. V usage is TRBV5-1 and J usage is TRBJ1-5; 7 bases map to TRBD1. J gave up 2 bases and V 2 bases, and 4 bases lay outside the gene matches. The CDR3 runs 15 residues. Germline assignment: CDR1 SGHRS and CDR2 YFSETQ.

The chain combines TRBV27 with TRBJ1-2; D possibly corresponds to TRBD1 (6 bases). This CDR3 spans 15 amino acids. CDR1 MNHEY and CDR2 SMNVEV come from the germline V gene (reference sequence). V lost 5 bases and J lost 1, with 14 bases in between. In DNA form, the CDR3 reads TGTGCCAGCAGTCCCAGGGGCCTACTTAACTATGGCTACACCTTC. Its translation: CASSPRGLLNYGYTF.

This chain connects TRBV2 to TRBJ1-3; D uncertain. Trimming cost V 2 bases and J 4 bases, with 12 bases left between them. The CDR3 is 15 residues long. Germline V lookup: CDR1 SNHLY, CDR2 FYNNEI. CDR3 protein: CASSEWAPRGNTIYF. The DNA of the CDR3 is TGTGCCAGCAGTGAATGGGCCCCCCGCGGAAACACCATATATTTT. Variable domain in full (rest from reference TRBV2 and TRBJ1-3): EPEVTQTPSHQVTQMGQEVILRCVPISNHLYFYWYRQILGQKVEFLVSFYNNEISEKSEIFDDQFSVERPDGSNFTLKIRSTKLEDSAMYFCASSEWAPRGNTIYFGEGSWLTVV.

This chain joins TRBV27 and TRBJ2-7, with 8 bases that match TRBD2. Unmatched junction bases numbered 6, after V lost 3 bases and J lost 5 bases. The V gene's germline CDR1 is MNHEY and CDR2 SMNVEV (reference sequence). The CDR3 covers 14 residues. In DNA, the CDR3 is TGTGCCAGCAGTTTGAGCGGGAGTTACCACGAGCAGTACTTC. It translates to CASSLSGSYHEQYF.